This TCR beta chain derives from a study of cytomegalovirus exposure and HLA in healthy donors. It was with 60 Vbeta and 13 Jbeta primers that the PCR ran. Generated by immunoSEQ multiplex PCR, the TCRdb table keeps only in-frame clones and is missing some. The sample carries roughly 110,000 clones, 55% to 75% recorded once. The V gene's germline CDR1 is KGHSH and CDR2 LQKENI. The CDR3 is made up of 14 amino acids. The ends were cut back, 3 bases at V and 2 bases at J, with 10 bases in the middle. The chain couples TRBV18 to TRBJ2-5; D possibly corresponds to TRBD1 (6 bases). This receptor was identified in a young man in good health and CMV-seropositive. The sample was PBMCs. In DNA, the CDR3 is TGTGCCAGCTCACCTAGGACAGAACAAGAGACCCAGTACTTC. Protein: CASSPRTEQETQYF.